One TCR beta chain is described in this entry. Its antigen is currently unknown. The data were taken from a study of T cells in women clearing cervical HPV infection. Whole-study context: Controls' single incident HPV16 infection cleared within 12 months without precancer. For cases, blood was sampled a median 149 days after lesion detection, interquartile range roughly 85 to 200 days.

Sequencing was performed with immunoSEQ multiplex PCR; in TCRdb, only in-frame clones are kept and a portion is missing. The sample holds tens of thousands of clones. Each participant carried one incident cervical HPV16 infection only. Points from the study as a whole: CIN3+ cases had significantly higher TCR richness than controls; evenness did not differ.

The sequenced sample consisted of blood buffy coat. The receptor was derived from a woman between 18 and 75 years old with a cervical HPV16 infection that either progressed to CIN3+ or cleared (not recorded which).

The CDR3 sequence is CASSPGASDGYTF. The part of the CDR3 DNA that was read is TGTGCCAGCAGCCCTGGGGCCTCGGACGGC. The chain carries TRBV7-9 and TRBJ1-2; the D gene is possibly TRBD1 (5 bases). The CDR3 goes on 3 residues after the read ends, and that part is filled in from the germline J gene. The CDR3 runs 13 residues. The germline CDR1 and CDR2 sequences are SEHNR and FQNEAQ (reference sequence).